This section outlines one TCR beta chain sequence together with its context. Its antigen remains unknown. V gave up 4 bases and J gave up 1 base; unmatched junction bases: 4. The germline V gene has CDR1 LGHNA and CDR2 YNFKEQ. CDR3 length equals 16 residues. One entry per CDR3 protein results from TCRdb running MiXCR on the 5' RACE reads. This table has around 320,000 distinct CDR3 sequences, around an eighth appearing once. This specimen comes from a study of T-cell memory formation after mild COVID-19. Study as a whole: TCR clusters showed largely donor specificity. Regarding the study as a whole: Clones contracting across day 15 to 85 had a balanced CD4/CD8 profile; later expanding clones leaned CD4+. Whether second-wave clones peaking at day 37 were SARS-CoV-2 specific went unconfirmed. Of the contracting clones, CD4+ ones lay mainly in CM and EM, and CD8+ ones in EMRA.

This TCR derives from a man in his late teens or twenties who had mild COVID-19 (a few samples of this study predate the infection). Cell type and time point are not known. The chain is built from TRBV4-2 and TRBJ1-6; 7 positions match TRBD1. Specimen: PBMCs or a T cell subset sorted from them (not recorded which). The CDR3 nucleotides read TGTGCCAGCAGCCTAGGGGGCGGTTCCTATAATTCACCCCTCCACTTT. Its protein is CASSLGGGSYNSPLHF.